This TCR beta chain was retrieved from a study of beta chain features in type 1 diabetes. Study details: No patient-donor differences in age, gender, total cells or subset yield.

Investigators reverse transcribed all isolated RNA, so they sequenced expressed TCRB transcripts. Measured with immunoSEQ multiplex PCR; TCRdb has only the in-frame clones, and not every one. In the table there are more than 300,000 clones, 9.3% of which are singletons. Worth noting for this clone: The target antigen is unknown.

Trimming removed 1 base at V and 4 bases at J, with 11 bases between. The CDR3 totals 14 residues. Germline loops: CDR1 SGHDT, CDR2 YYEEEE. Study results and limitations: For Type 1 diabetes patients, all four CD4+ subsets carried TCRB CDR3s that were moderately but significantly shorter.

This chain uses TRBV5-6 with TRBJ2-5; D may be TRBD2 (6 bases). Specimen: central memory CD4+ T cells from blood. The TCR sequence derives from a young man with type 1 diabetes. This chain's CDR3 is CASSLTSFRETQYF. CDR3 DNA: TGTGCCAGCAGCTTGACTAGCTTCAGAGAGACCCAGTACTTC.